This T cell receptor beta chain is drawn from a study of CD8 T cells in Susac syndrome (dated by TCRdb to between 2018 and 2021). For context, the study as a whole: Repertoire sequencing was used to test whether CD8+ T cell activation and differentiation in Susac syndrome was antigen driven. The study compared CD8+ T cell repertoire clonality among eleven to twelve healthy donors, around 14 Susac syndrome patients and roughly 16 multiple sclerosis patients. Overall study outcomes, separate from this receptor: The number of individuals in the TCR sequencing and HLA analysis was acknowledged as relatively small.

In regard to this clonotype: There is no known antigen for this receptor. No base qualities exist here, and no much larger clone lies one base off it.

Peripheral blood CD8+ and CD4+ T cells from healthy donors, Susac syndrome patients and multiple sclerosis patients were profiled using high-throughput TCR beta sequencing. Treatment-naive patients with stable or active relapsing-remitting disease fulfilling revised McDonald criteria were used as multiple sclerosis controls. Bulk CD8+ and CD4+ T cells were purified by magnetic negative isolation, while CD8+ TEMRA cells were enriched using FACS. Blood was drawn into EDTA tubes, processed within 24 hours, and PBMCs were isolated by density gradient centrifugation. PBMCs destined for TCR sequencing were cryopreserved in liquid nitrogen and later thawed in a 37 °C water bath. The sorted or isolated CD4+, CD8+ and CD8+ TEMRA cells reached a purity of at least 90%. From the germline V gene (reference sequence), CDR1 is MNHEY and CDR2 is SMNVEV. Reading from cysteine to phenylalanine, the CDR3 counts 14 amino acids. Only the CDR3 region is kept as DNA, spanning 42 bases read in frame from base 1. V lost 3 bases and J lost 1 base; the stretch between them is 9 bases long.

RNA was extracted using the RNeasy kit, and roughly 0.45 to 1 microgram was reverse transcribed with random hexamers. The immunoSEQ multiplex PCR assay, which covers 54 Vbeta and 13 Jbeta segments, was used to amplify TCR beta CDR3 regions. PCR amplification bias was corrected by using a synthetic template baseline for primer optimization and computational correction. In the source study's methods: Reads were annotated to V, D and J genes per IMGT and analyzed with immunoSEQ Analyzer, keeping only productive sequences. Clonality was computed as one minus Shannon entropy normalized by log2 of the number of productive unique sequences. Public and private clones were assessed among the 100 most prevalent clones of each patient and control. Susac-specific clones were defined as absent from healthy and MS cohorts, over a thousand published viral clones and other ImmuneACCESS disease sequences. TCRdb reanalyzed the raw reads on its own, using fastp at Q25 for trimming and MiXCR for clone calling, and kept in-frame beta chains. Rows are combined by CDR3 protein, so each entry shows the most common genes and DNA. TCRdb, not the original authors, processed these V and J calls. The sample includes about 76,000 distinct CDR3 sequences, with about 91% observed a single time. About 0.47% of the sample is taken by the ten largest.

Sequenced material: CD8+ T cells from PBMCs. The chain employs TRBV27 and TRBJ2-5, with the D gene too uncertain to name. The clonotype was recovered from a human donor with multiple sclerosis. The CDR3 protein sequence reads: CASSFVAGQETQYF. The DNA is TGTGCCAGCAGTTTCGTCGCAGGCCAAGAGACCCAGTACTTC.